This T cell receptor beta chain was observed in a study of blood T cells in healthy people across ages. Whenever a sample was processed, at least 7 million PBMCs were isolated. V was clipped by 3 bases and J by 4 bases, with 13 bases between them. Germline lookup yields CDR1 MDHEN and CDR2 SYDVKM. The CDR3 has 15 residues. The authors ran a second PCR of about 6 to 11 cycles using a sample-barcoded 5' primer and a J-beta primer mix. One entry per CDR3 protein, called by TCRdb with MiXCR from the 5' RACE reads. The sample records approximately 690,000 distinct CDR3 sequences, 58% being singletons. The sequence was obtained from a man aged 60 to 69 in good health. This sequence joins TRBV28 and TRBJ1-3; D possibly corresponds to TRBD1 (6 bases). Input material: blood. The CDR3 here is CASSFGGAGGNTIYF. CDR3 coding DNA: TGTGCCAGCAGTTTCGGGGGGGCTGGAGGAAACACCATATATTTT.